What follows describes a single T cell receptor beta chain. These data belong to a study of blood T cell repertoires in COVID-19. Study at large: There were acute and convalescent COVID-19 samples, and they came from the United States, Italy and Spain. PBMCs, B-cell-depleted T cells, or T cells were the source of the cDNA or gDNA that made up the material.

Germline V gene sequence: CDR1 DFQATT, CDR2 SNEGSKA (reference sequence). The germline V and J ends were trimmed by 3 bases and 2 bases, with 7 bases remaining between them. CDR3 length: 12 residues. Per the authors' pipeline: Reference gene primer amplification gave nucleated cell count estimates. Sequencing used immunoSEQ multiplex PCR; TCRdb keeps in-frame clones, though not all of them. The V and J calls and clone size are taken from that table; D and trimming were inferred from the DNA. The repertoire holds 95,000 to 150,000 clones, roughly 84% seen once, with 3% to 5% in the top ten. Sequencing was done on a sample of peripheral blood. The chain recombines TRBV20-1 with TRBJ2-5, with a weak D call TRBD1 (5 bases). The TCR comes from a man aged 60 to 75 with acute or convalescent COVID-19. CDR3 loop: CSASPGQETQYF. CDR3 nucleotides: TGCAGTGCTAGTCCAGGGCAAGAGACCCAGTACTTC.